This entry lists 19 T cell receptor beta chains sequenced from one sample in a study of T cell responses to AZD1222 COVID-19 vaccine. Profiled with immunoSEQ multiplex PCR; TCRdb holds only in-frame clones, not every one. The sample has around 140,000 clones; approximately 85% are singletons. The specimen was peripheral blood, collected 28 days after the second dose of the MenACWY control vaccine. Source of these receptors: an adult who received the MenACWY meningococcal vaccine as a control.

V usage is TRBV5-1 and J usage is TRBJ2-2; 8 positions agree with TRBD1. This CDR3 is 15 amino acids long. With 4 bases clipped from V and 7 bases from J, the junction kept 9 bases outside the gene matches. CDR1 and CDR2 from the germline V gene are SGHRS and YFSETQ. The DNA of the CDR3 is TGCGCCAGCAGCGGTTCCGGGACAGGAATCGGGGAGCTGTTTTTT. Its translation: CASSGSGTGIGELFF.

On this clone: The same CDR3 can be traced to other DNA sequences in this sample. In DNA, the CDR3 is TGTGCCAGCAGTTCCAGGGGAAGCAATCAGCCCCAGCATTTT. Its translation: CASSSRGSNQPQHF. The chain is built from TRBV7-2 and TRBJ1-5; D is perhaps TRBD1 (6 bases). This CDR3 comprises 14 residues. The germline CDR1 and CDR2 sequences are SGHTA and FQGNSA. The germline V and J ends were trimmed by 6 bases and 1 base, with 10 bases remaining between them.

V is TRBV6-5 and J is TRBJ1-5; the D is unclear. Deletions cut 10 bases from V and 0 bases from J, with 16 bases between. The CDR3 sequence is 15 residues long. Germline V lookup: CDR1 MNHEY, CDR2 SVGAGI. CDR3 region: CATSVVTNSNQPQHF. The CDR3 nucleotides read TGTGCCACCTCGGTCGTAACTAATAGCAATCAGCCCCAGCATTTT.

The rearrangement uses TRBV14 and TRBJ2-3, with 12 bases that match TRBD2. Germline V lookup: CDR1 SGHDN, CDR2 FVKESK. V lost 5 bases, J lost 2 bases, and 8 bases stayed unmatched. The CDR3 loop spans 17 amino acids. CDR3 nucleotides: TGTGCCAGCAGCGCAGGACTAGCGGGGTTTTTCACAGATACGCAGTATTTT. Encoded protein: CASSAGLAGFFTDTQYF.

In its sample, this clone was seen a few times. The chain combines TRBV5-5 with TRBJ1-2; 8 bases line up with TRBD1. Germline V gives CDR1 SGHKS, CDR2 YYEKEE (reference sequence). This CDR3 contains 14 residues. J gave up 4 bases and V 3 bases, and 5 bases lay outside the gene matches. This CDR3 reads CASSSDRGGYGYTF. The CDR3 DNA follows: TGTGCCAGCAGCTCCGACAGGGGAGGCTATGGCTACACCTTC.

The gene calls are TRBV11-3 and TRBJ1-5, with no clear D. This CDR3 contains 13 residues. V was shortened by 8 bases and J by 5 bases, with 13 bases between the two germline ends. The germline V gene encodes CDR1 SGHNT and CDR2 YENEEA. CDR3 bases: TGTGCCAGCGCGGCGGGTCCAGATCAGCCCCAGCATTTT. This codes for CASAAGPDQPQHF.

The V call is TRBV6-5, the J call TRBJ1-4, with D unclear. Looked up from germline, CDR1 is MNHEY and CDR2 is SVGAGI. The CDR3 is made up of 14 amino acids. V was trimmed by 2 bases and J by 8 bases, leaving 12 bases between them. The CDR3 DNA is TGTGCCAGCAGTTACGCGGCAGTGGGGGAAAAACTGTTTTTT. Amino acid sequence: CASSYAAVGEKLFF.

The chain recombines TRBV7-9 with TRBJ2-1; TRBD1 or TRBD2 may be the D gene (7 bases each). The CDR3 contains 19 residues. In germline, CDR1 is SEHNR, CDR2 FQNEAQ (reference sequence). V lost 6 bases, J lost 2 bases, and 26 bases lay in between. CDR3 amino acids: CASSSVISQGGQAYNEQFF. The CDR3, as DNA: TGTGCCAGCAGTTCCGTCATATCCCAGGGGGGGCAAGCCTACAATGAGCAGTTCTTC.

The chain recombines TRBV7-9 with TRBJ1-1, with TRBD1 identical over 7 bases. After removal of 5 bases from V and 4 bases from J, the junction contained 10 bases not matched to a gene. CDR1 is SEHNR and CDR2 is FQNEAQ in the germline V gene (reference sequence). The CDR3 runs to 15 residues. CDR3 region: CASSPGVGGFTEAFF. The CDR3 DNA reads TGTGCCAGCAGCCCCGGGGTAGGGGGCTTCACTGAAGCTTTCTTT.

V and J are TRBV5-6 and TRBJ1-2; the D is unclear. The V gene lost 0 bases and the J gene lost 6 bases, with 12 bases spanning the gap. CDR1 is SGHDT, CDR2 YYEEEE, per germline. The CDR3 is 14 residues long. CDR3 DNA: TGTGCCAGCAGCTTGGTCATTCGGGGAAATGGCTACACCTTC. Translating gives CASSLVIRGNGYTF. Supplemented by reference TRBV5-6 and TRBJ1-2, the full variable domain reads DAGVTQSPTHLIKTRGQQVTLRCSPKSGHDTVSWYQQALGQGPQFIFQYYEEEERQRGNFPDRFSGHQFPNYSSELNVNALLLGDSALYLCASSLVIRGNGYTFGSGTRLTVV.

The chain uses TRBV6-5 and TRBJ2-4; the D gene is possibly TRBD2 (5 bases). CDR1 and CDR2 from the germline V gene are MNHEY and SVGAGI. Trimming shortened V by 8 bases and J by 1 base, and 18 bases separated the two germline ends. The CDR3 consists of 16 residues. CDR3 coding DNA: TGTGCCAGCCGTTCAGCCGGGATTGGGGCCAAAAACATTCAGTACTTC. Its protein product is CASRSAGIGAKNIQYF.

CDR3 loop: CASSLGDGRNEKLFF. The DNA of the CDR3 is TGTGCCAGCAGCTTGGGGGACGGGCGAAATGAAAAACTGTTTTTT. The gene calls are TRBV5-5 and TRBJ1-4; D possibly corresponds to TRBD1 (5 bases). The germline V and J ends were trimmed by 0 bases and 5 bases, with 11 bases remaining between them. Germline CDR1 SGHKS, CDR2 YYEKEE (reference sequence). This CDR3 has 15 residues.

DNA of the CDR3: TGTGCCAGCAGCCGCAAATTGACAGGGAGCTCCTACGAGCAGTACTTC. Translation: CASSRKLTGSSYEQYF. The chain joins TRBV7-9 to TRBJ2-7; TRBD1 agrees at 7 bases. After removal of 5 bases from V and 0 bases from J, the junction contained 10 bases not matched to a gene. The length of the CDR3 is 16 residues. Germline CDR1 and CDR2: SEHNR and FQNEAQ (reference sequence).

With regard to this clone: The identical CDR3 is also encoded by other nucleotide sequences in the sample. The rearrangement uses TRBV7-2 and TRBJ1-1; the match to TRBD1 covers 8 bases. The CDR3 is made up of 13 amino acids. Losses at the gene ends were 3 bases for V and 5 bases for J; bases not matched to a gene: 2. CDR1 and CDR2 from the germline V gene are SGHTA and FQGNSA. The CDR3 spells CASSLNRGTEAFF. The CDR3 bases are TGTGCCAGCAGCTTGAACAGGGGGACTGAAGCTTTCTTT.

This chain joins TRBV7-3 and TRBJ2-2, with D possibly matching TRBD2 (5 bases). The CDR3 contains 15 residues. V was clipped by 5 bases and J by 6 bases, with 16 bases between them. Germline values: CDR1 SGHTA, CDR2 FQGTGA. CDR3 in DNA: TGTGCCAGCAGCCCCAATCGTCTGGGAGCCGGGGAGCTGTTTTTT. Amino acids: CASSPNRLGAGELFF.

The chain uses TRBV7-2 and TRBJ1-4; D gene uncertain. The V end was cut by 3 bases, the J end by 8 bases, with 16 bases between. Germline V gives CDR1 SGHTA, CDR2 FQGNSA. The CDR3 runs 15 residues. The CDR3 sequence: CASSFGMRGGEKLFF. The CDR3 DNA reads as TGTGCCAGCAGCTTCGGCATGCGCGGCGGGGAAAAACTGTTTTTT.

The rearrangement uses TRBV18 and TRBJ2-3; TRBD2 matches at 10 bases. The V and J ends lost 3 bases and 5 bases, in that order; junction bases with no gene match: 8. The CDR3 runs 16 residues. From germline, CDR1 is KGHSH and CDR2 LQKENI. CDR3: CASSPNLAGAGDTQYF. The CDR3 region has the DNA TGTGCCAGCTCACCGAACCTAGCGGGAGCGGGAGATACGCAGTATTTT.

The chain has TRBV27 and TRBJ2-1, with 7 bases aligning to TRBD2. Losses at the gene ends were 5 bases for V and 1 base for J; bases not matched to a gene: 2. CDR1 and CDR2 from the germline V gene are MNHEY and SMNVEV (reference sequence). The CDR3 is 14 residues long. The CDR3 region has the DNA TGTGCCAGCAGTCGGGGGGAGTCCTACAATGAGCAGTTCTTC. Protein: CASSRGESYNEQFF.

The J gene is TRBJ2-7, the V gene TRBV5-8, with TRBD2 matching over 7 bases. Germline CDR1 is SGHTS and CDR2 is YDEGEE. The V and J ends lost 5 bases and 4 bases, in that order; junction bases with no gene match: 9. The CDR3 length is 14 residues. CDR3 residues: CASRAGPPKYEQYV. The CDR3 DNA reads as TGTGCCAGCAGAGCGGGACCCCCGAAGTACGAGCAGTACGTC.